This TCR beta chain was identified in a study of blood T cell repertoires in COVID-19. Germline V lookup: CDR1 MNHEY, CDR2 SMNVEV (reference sequence). The V end lost 6 bases, the J end lost 8 bases, and 14 bases lay between the germline ends. The CDR3 sequence is 13 residues long. The repertoire was sequenced with immunoSEQ multiplex PCR; TCRdb's copy has only in-frame clones and lacks some. The table lists about 300,000 clones, 85% to 90% of them singletons. This sequence joins TRBV27 and TRBJ2-1, with D perhaps TRBD1 (6 bases). The sample was PBMCs or T cells enriched from blood (not recorded which). The receptor's source is a woman between 18 and 30 years old who had recovered from COVID-19. The CDR3 DNA sequence: TGTGCCAGCAGAGGGACATTCTGGGATGAGCAGTTCTTC. This codes for CASRGTFWDEQFF.